This T cell receptor beta chain was profiled in a study of shared clonotypes between healthy human individuals. CDR3 length: 12 amino acids. V lost 5 bases to trimming and J lost 7 bases, with 11 bases between them. Germline V gene lookup returns CDR1 SEHNR and CDR2 FQNEAQ (reference sequence). Each PCR replicate from the sorted subsets contained roughly 210 ng DNA, which is about 31,000 T cell genomes. Assay used: immunoSEQ multiplex PCR; TCRdb lists only in-frame clones, some missing. Of hundreds of thousands of clones in the sample, around 96% were seen once. The sequence was collected from a woman under 40 in good health. Sequenced material: naive CD4+ T cells sorted from blood. Subset indicated: CD45RA+ positively selected. The chain uses TRBV7-9 and TRBJ1-1; D is possibly TRBD1 (5 bases). CDR3 DNA: TGTGCCAGCAGCCGGCAGGGCGGTGAAGCTTTCTTT. It translates to CASSRQGGEAFF.